The 2 T cell receptor beta chains listed next were all sequenced from one sample in a study of T cells after yellow fever vaccination. MiXCR, run by TCRdb on the 5' RACE reads, gives a single entry per CDR3 protein. Among almost 600,000 distinct CDR3 sequences listed, roughly 13% were seen once. The sequenced sample was PBMCs, obtained on the day of the yellow fever booster vaccination. The receptor source for this set is a man under 40 who received the YFV17D yellow fever vaccine.

This clonotype has only a few counts. This chain connects TRBV4-1 to TRBJ2-7; D possibly matches TRBD1 or TRBD2 (5 bases each). Trimming pared 4 bases from V and 2 bases from J, leaving 15 bases between. The germline V gene has CDR1 MGHRA and CDR2 YSYEKL. This CDR3 is 15 amino acids long. DNA for the CDR3: TGCGCCAGCAGCCGCGACCGGGACGTAACCTACGAGCAGTACTTC. Amino acids: CASSRDRDVTYEQYF.

In its sample, this clonotype was seen a few times. The chain is built from TRBV19 and TRBJ2-2; no clear D. V lost 8 bases to trimming and J lost 6 bases, with 7 bases between them. The CDR3 sequence is 11 residues long. Per the germline V gene, CDR1 is LNHDA and CDR2 is SQIVND (reference sequence). CDR3 protein: CASSAPGELFF. The CDR3 nucleotides are TGTGCCAGTTCCGCACCCGGGGAGCTGTTTTTT. Full variable domain (missing parts from reference TRBV19 and TRBJ2-2): DGGITQSPKYLFRKEGQNVTLSCEQNLNHDAMYWYRQDPGQGLRLIYYSQIVNDFQKGDIAEGYSVSREKKESFPLTVTSAQKNPTAFYLCASSAPGELFFGEGSRLTVL.